The 31 T cell receptor beta chains in this list originate from one sample, sequenced in a study of shared clonotypes between healthy human individuals. Here immunoSEQ multiplex PCR was the method, and the copy in TCRdb shows in-frame clones only, minus some. This table holds approximately 2.5 million clones, approximately 94% found once. The specimen was naive CD4+ T cells from PBMCs. The subset denotes: CD45RA+ positively selected. These receptor sequences come from a man aged 18 to 35 in good health. Some clones in this sample may be carry-over from other donors' samples.

The V and J genes are TRBV29-1 and TRBJ2-3, with TRBD1 matching 9 bases. The CDR3 is 16 amino acids. From germline, CDR1 is SQVTM and CDR2 ANQGSEA. Trimming removed 6 bases from V and 4 bases from J; junction bases left unmatched: 14. The CDR3 reads CSVGGTGTGSADTQYF. Written as DNA, the CDR3 is TGCAGCGTGGGGGGAACCGGGACAGGGAGCGCAGATACGCAGTATTTT.

This sequence joins TRBV5-1 and TRBJ2-2, with a possible D match to TRBD2 (6 bases). From germline, CDR1 is SGHRS and CDR2 YFSETQ. The CDR3 totals 16 residues. The ends were cut back, 4 bases at V and 5 bases at J, with 18 bases in the middle. In nucleotides, the CDR3 is TGCGCCAGCAGCCCCTTGGTGGCAGGGACTACCGGGGAGCTGTTTTTT. This codes for CASSPLVAGTTGELFF.

V and J are TRBV28 and TRBJ1-5; no clear D. This CDR3 comprises 14 residues. Trimming stripped 7 bases from V and 0 bases from J, with 10 bases between. Germline V gene sequence: CDR1 MDHEN, CDR2 SYDVKM. DNA for the CDR3: TGTGCCAGCAACCCCCCCTATAGCAATCAGCCCCAGCATTTT. Encoded protein: CASNPPYSNQPQHF.

CDR3 protein: CASSLGATPSYNEQFF. CDR3 nucleotide sequence: TGCGCCAGCAGCTTGGGGGCTACGCCTTCCTACAATGAGCAGTTCTTC. The J gene is TRBJ2-1, the V gene TRBV5-1; unclear D gene. V shed 0 bases and J shed 1 base, with 11 bases lying between them. Germline CDR1 SGHRS, CDR2 YFSETQ. The CDR3 spans 16 residues.

V usage is TRBV2 and J usage is TRBJ2-1; D call uncertain. CDR1 is SNHLY and CDR2 is FYNNEI in the germline V gene. CDR3 length equals 11 residues. V was trimmed by 7 bases and J by 8 bases, leaving 9 bases between them. CDR3 sequence (DNA): TGTGCCAGCACCCCTTGGGATGAGCAGTTCTTC. This codes for CASTPWDEQFF. The entire variable domain, with the rest obtained from reference TRBV2 and TRBJ2-1, is as follows: EPEVTQTPSHQVTQMGQEVILRCVPISNHLYFYWYRQILGQKVEFLVSFYNNEISEKSEIFDDQFSVERPDGSNFTLKIRSTKLEDSAMYFCASTPWDEQFFGPGTRLTVL.

The V gene is TRBV6-5, the J gene TRBJ1-2; D remains unclear. The CDR3 totals 15 residues. With 0 bases removed from V and 4 bases from J, the gap between germline ends came to 12 bases. Germline V CDR1 and CDR2: MNHEY, SVGAGI. Written as DNA, the CDR3 is TGTGCCAGCAGTTACTCCCTTTCCGGGCCCTATGGCTACACCTTC. This codes for CASSYSLSGPYGYTF.

This chain uses TRBV7-2 with TRBJ2-7; possibly TRBD2 for D (5 bases). The length of the CDR3 is 12 residues. Germline V gene lookup returns CDR1 SGHTA and CDR2 FQGNSA. Between the trimmed V and J ends, which lost 5 bases and 10 bases, there was a span of 15 bases. Written as DNA, the CDR3 is TGTGCCAGCAGCCCGGCGGTGGAGGCCCAGTACTTC. It encodes CASSPAVEAQYF.

This clone occurred once. In DNA form, the CDR3 reads TGTGCCAGCAGCTTAGTTTCACAGGGGAAGGCTGAAGCTTTCTTT. Protein product: CASSLVSQGKAEAFF. This chain joins TRBV7-9 and TRBJ1-1, with TRBD1 matching 7 bases. CDR1 is SEHNR, CDR2 FQNEAQ, per germline (reference sequence). CDR3 size: 15 residues. Germline trimming cut 1 base from V and 6 bases from J; bases unmatched to any gene: 8.

This clone was counted once. The V call is TRBV29-1, the J call TRBJ2-2, with D perhaps matching TRBD2 (5 bases). Germline CDR1 and CDR2: SQVTM and ANQGSEA. V gave up 4 bases and J gave up 4 bases, with 13 bases separating them. This CDR3 spans 14 amino acids. CDR3 in DNA: TGCAGCGTTGGCGGGCCGTCGGGCACCGGGGAGCTGTTTTTT. Protein: CSVGGPSGTGELFF.

The gene calls are TRBV7-3 and TRBJ2-3, with a possible D match to TRBD1 (5 bases). Germline V gene sequence: CDR1 SGHTA, CDR2 FQGTGA. This CDR3 has 16 residues. With 4 bases removed from V and 7 bases from J, the gap between germline ends came to 21 bases. The CDR3 loop reads CASSSQPVQGANTQYF. The CDR3 DNA follows: TGTGCCAGCAGCTCCCAACCGGTCCAAGGGGCGAATACGCAGTATTTT.

The chain links TRBV7-9 to TRBJ2-1; 8 positions match TRBD2. Losses at the gene ends were 5 bases for V and 6 bases for J; bases not matched to a gene: 9. Germline V gene data show CDR1 as SEHNR and CDR2 as FQNEAQ (reference sequence). The CDR3 sequence is 15 residues long. The CDR3 here is CASSDFSGTANEQFF. In DNA, the CDR3 is TGTGCCAGCAGCGATTTTAGCGGGACGGCCAATGAGCAGTTCTTC.

The chain couples TRBV5-1 to TRBJ1-1; the D gene is possibly TRBD1 (6 bases). V lost 0 bases, J lost 3 bases, and 15 bases lay in between. This CDR3 has 16 amino acids. Germline CDR1 is SGHRS and CDR2 is YFSETQ. The CDR3 DNA is TGCGCCAGCAGCTTGGGGGAGGGACAAGGAGACACTGAAGCTTTCTTT. Amino acids: CASSLGEGQGDTEAFF.

The rearrangement joins TRBV11-2 to TRBJ1-1; D gene ambiguous. Trimming removed 5 bases at V and 1 base at J, with 8 bases between. Looked up from germline, CDR1 is SGHAT and CDR2 is FQNNGV. The CDR3 contains 13 residues. CDR3 nucleotides: TGTGCCAGCAGCGAACAGCCGAACACTGAAGCTTTCTTT. The encoded protein is CASSEQPNTEAFF. Full variable domain (rest looked up from reference TRBV11-2 and TRBJ1-1): EAGVAQSPRYKIIEKRQSVAFWCNPISGHATLYWYQQILGQGPKLLIQFQNNGVVDDSQLPKDRFSAERLKGVDSTLKIQPAKLEDSAVYLCASSEQPNTEAFFGQGTRLTVV.

CDR3 loop: CASSYGRGSNQPQHF. CDR3 coding DNA: TGTGCCAGCAGTTACGGCAGGGGGAGCAATCAGCCCCAGCATTTT. V usage is TRBV6-5 and J usage is TRBJ1-5, with 7 bases aligning to TRBD1. V lost 2 bases to trimming and J lost 1 base; unmatched junction nucleotides: 2. The germline CDR1 and CDR2 sequences are MNHEY and SVGAGI. The CDR3 length is 15 residues.

The CDR3 loop reads CASSLNNGGETQYF. CDR3 DNA sequence: TGTGCCAGCTCACTGAATAACGGCGGCGAGACCCAGTACTTC. The chain joins TRBV18 to TRBJ2-5; no clear D. Trimming pared 4 bases from V and 5 bases from J, leaving 14 bases between. The CDR3 runs to 14 residues. Germline CDR1 reads KGHSH; CDR2 reads LQKENI.

V is TRBV6-6 and J is TRBJ2-7; 10 bases are shared with TRBD1. There are 16 residues in the CDR3. V shed 6 bases and J 4 bases; nucleotides not matched to a gene: 12. CDR1 is MNHNY and CDR2 is SVGAGI in the germline V gene (reference sequence). CDR3 sequence: CASRRGTGVSRYEQYF. Here the CDR3 DNA reads TGTGCCAGCAGGAGGGGGACAGGGGTGTCCCGATACGAGCAGTACTTC.

This chain connects TRBV18 to TRBJ2-7; weak D call: TRBD1 (6 bases). V was cut by 4 bases and J by 3 bases, with 16 bases left in between. This CDR3 spans 15 amino acids. CDR1 and CDR2 from the germline V gene are KGHSH and LQKENI. The DNA of the CDR3 is TGTGCCAGCTCACTTACCCGGACGGACAGCTACGAGCAGTACTTC. Translation gives CASSLTRTDSYEQYF. The whole variable domain, filled in from reference TRBV18 and TRBJ2-7, reads NAGVMQNPRHLVRRRGQEARLRCSPMKGHSHVYWYRQLPEEGLKFMVYLQKENIIDESGMPKERFSAEFPKEGPSILRIQQVVRGDSAAYFCASSLTRTDSYEQYFGPGTRLTVT.

The J gene is TRBJ2-3, the V gene TRBV29-1; possible D gene TRBD1, 5 bases. The V end lost 7 bases, the J end lost 2 bases, and 16 bases lay between the germline ends. Germline loops: CDR1 SQVTM, CDR2 ANQGSEA. This CDR3 is 14 amino acids long. CDR3 DNA: TGCAGCGCCCGATGGGCCAGGGCCACAGATACGCAGTATTTT. Protein: CSARWARATDTQYF.

In nucleotides, the CDR3 is TGTGCCAGCAGCGGACCCTCTTCCCAGCCCCAGCATTTT. This encodes CASSGPSSQPQHF. V usage is TRBV7-2 and J usage is TRBJ1-5; D is unresolved. V dropped 5 bases and J dropped 7 bases, with 12 bases sitting between them. The CDR3 totals 13 residues. Per the germline V gene, CDR1 is SGHTA and CDR2 is FQGNSA. The whole variable domain, filled in from reference TRBV7-2 and TRBJ1-5, reads GAGVSQSPSNKVTEKGKDVELRCDPISGHTALYWYRQSLGQGLEFLIYFQGNSAPDKSGLPSDRFSAERTGGSVSTLTIQRTQQEDSAVYLCASSGPSSQPQHFGDGTRLSIL.

The chain is built from TRBV5-1 and TRBJ2-7, with D perhaps matching TRBD2 (5 bases). Trimming cost V 5 bases and J 7 bases, with 25 bases left between them. CDR1 is SGHRS, CDR2 YFSETQ, per germline. The CDR3 runs 16 residues. CDR3 in amino acids: CASRKSNGIPTGEQYF. CDR3 nucleotide sequence: TGCGCCAGCAGAAAAAGTAACGGGATCCCAACGGGGGAGCAGTACTTC.

The CDR3 spells CASSFAGSGYNSEKLFF. The CDR3 DNA reads as TGTGCCAGCAGTTTTGCAGGGTCAGGTTACAATAGTGAAAAACTGTTTTTT. The rearrangement uses TRBV28 and TRBJ1-4, with TRBD1 as a possible D gene (5 bases). V was trimmed by 3 bases and J by 7 bases, leaving 21 bases between them. Germline V gene lookup returns CDR1 MDHEN and CDR2 SYDVKM. The CDR3 is 17 amino acids.

The chain joins TRBV27 to TRBJ2-7; D possibly corresponds to TRBD2 (5 bases). Germline V gene sequence: CDR1 MNHEY, CDR2 SMNVEV (reference sequence). V shed 5 bases and J shed 6 bases, with 23 bases lying between them. The CDR3 has 16 amino acids. DNA for the CDR3: TGTGCCAGCAGTCCCCAGCCCCGGCTCCGGGGTGTCGAGCAGTACTTC. This codes for CASSPQPRLRGVEQYF.

On this clone itself: Other DNA sequences in the sample encode the same CDR3. The chain combines TRBV11-2 with TRBJ2-1; D call uncertain. In germline, CDR1 is SGHAT, CDR2 FQNNGV. V was clipped by 1 base and J by 7 bases, with 5 bases between them. This CDR3 spans 12 amino acids. The chain's CDR3 is CASSLASNEQFF. CDR3 bases: TGTGCCAGCAGCTTAGCTTCAAATGAGCAGTTCTTC.

As concerns this clone: Other nucleotide sequences from this sample produce the same CDR3. The CDR3 reads CASSPQGGETQYF. In nucleotides, the CDR3 is TGTGCCAGCTCACCCCAGGGTGGAGAGACCCAGTACTTC. This chain uses TRBV18 with TRBJ2-5; D possibly corresponds to TRBD1 (5 bases). This CDR3 has 13 residues. With 3 bases removed from V and 4 bases from J, the gap between germline ends came to 9 bases. CDR1 KGHSH and CDR2 LQKENI come from the germline V gene.

The J gene is TRBJ2-2, the V gene TRBV28, with 14 bases aligning to TRBD2. V dropped 3 bases and J dropped 6; count of bases not matched to a gene: 12. Germline V gene data show CDR1 as MDHEN and CDR2 as SYDVKM. The CDR3 is 19 amino acids. The CDR3 protein is CASSLFRLAGGRYAGELFF. The CDR3 DNA sequence: TGTGCCAGCAGTTTGTTTCGACTAGCGGGAGGGAGGTATGCCGGGGAGCTGTTTTTT. Complete variable domain (other parts from reference TRBV28 and TRBJ2-2): DVKVTQSSRYLVKRTGEKVFLECVQDMDHENMFWYRQDPGLGLRLIYFSYDVKMKEKGDIPEGYSVSREKKERFSLILESASTNQTSMYLCASSLFRLAGGRYAGELFFGEGSRLTVL.

This clone was detected only once. V is TRBV28 and J is TRBJ2-2; D not certain. The CDR3 runs 12 residues. Germline V gene data show CDR1 as MDHEN and CDR2 as SYDVKM. V was cut by 3 bases and J by 7 bases, with 6 bases left in between. In DNA form, the CDR3 reads TGTGCCAGCAGTTTTTTCCGCGGGGAGCTGTTTTTT. Its translation is CASSFFRGELFF.

This sequence joins TRBV6-5 and TRBJ2-7, with 8 bases identical to TRBD1. Per the germline V gene, CDR1 is MNHEY and CDR2 is SVGAGI. V dropped 5 bases and J dropped 4; count of bases not matched to a gene: 7. The CDR3 length is 14 residues. CDR3 DNA: TGTGCCAGCAGTCCCCAGGGGGCTAGGTACGAGCAGTACTTC. As protein: CASSPQGARYEQYF.

The rearrangement links TRBV2 to TRBJ2-1; 9 nucleotides align to TRBD2. Germline trimming cut 4 bases from V and 7 bases from J; bases unmatched to any gene: 8. Germline V gives CDR1 SNHLY, CDR2 FYNNEI. This CDR3 has 15 residues. As DNA, the CDR3 is TGTGCCAGCAGTGGCAGTAGCGGGAGTTGGAATGAGCAGTTCTTC. Its protein product is CASSGSSGSWNEQFF.

This rearrangement joins TRBV7-9 to TRBJ2-5; 9 positions agree with TRBD2. J lost 7 bases, V lost 1 base, and 4 bases had no gene match. This CDR3 has 14 amino acids. Per the germline V gene, CDR1 is SEHNR and CDR2 is FQNEAQ (reference sequence). The CDR3: CASSLVMREGTQYF. As DNA, the CDR3 is TGTGCCAGCAGCTTAGTGATGCGGGAGGGGACCCAGTACTTC.

CDR3 region: CAISETNRGLYEQYF. The DNA of the CDR3 is TGTGCCATCAGTGAGACCAACAGGGGGCTGTACGAGCAGTACTTC. The V call is TRBV10-3, the J call TRBJ2-7; TRBD1 matches at 9 bases. The CDR3 totals 15 residues. The junction had 6 bases not matched to a gene; V was cut back by 2 bases and J by 4 bases. Germline lookup yields CDR1 ENHRY and CDR2 SYGVKD.

J is TRBJ1-2 and V is TRBV15; D gene uncertain. The V and J ends lost 0 bases and 4 bases respectively, with 9 bases between them. This CDR3 is 14 amino acids long. Germline CDR1 reads LNHNV; CDR2 reads YYDKDF (reference sequence). The CDR3 nucleotides read TGTGCCACCAGCAGAGAAGGAGGGTCCTATGGCTACACCTTC. This sequence encodes CATSREGGSYGYTF. The whole variable domain, filled in from reference TRBV15 and TRBJ1-2, reads DAMVIQNPRYQVTQFGKPVTLSCSQTLNHNVMYWYQQKSSQAPKLLFHYYDKDFNNEADTPDNFQSRRPNTSFCFLDIRSPGLGDTAMYLCATSREGGSYGYTFGSGTRLTVV.